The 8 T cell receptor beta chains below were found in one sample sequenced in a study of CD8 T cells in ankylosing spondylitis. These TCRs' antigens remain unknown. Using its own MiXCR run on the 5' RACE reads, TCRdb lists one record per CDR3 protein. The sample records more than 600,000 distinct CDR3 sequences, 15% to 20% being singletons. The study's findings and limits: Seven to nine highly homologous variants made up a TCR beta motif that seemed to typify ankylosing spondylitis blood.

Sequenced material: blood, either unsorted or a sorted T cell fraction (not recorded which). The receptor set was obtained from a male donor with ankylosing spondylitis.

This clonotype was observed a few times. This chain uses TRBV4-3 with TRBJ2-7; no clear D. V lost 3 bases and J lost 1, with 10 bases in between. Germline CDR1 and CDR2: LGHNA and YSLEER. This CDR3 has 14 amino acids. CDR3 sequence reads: CASSQRTASYEQYF. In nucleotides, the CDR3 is TGCGCCAGCAGCCAGAGAACGGCATCCTACGAGCAGTACTTC.

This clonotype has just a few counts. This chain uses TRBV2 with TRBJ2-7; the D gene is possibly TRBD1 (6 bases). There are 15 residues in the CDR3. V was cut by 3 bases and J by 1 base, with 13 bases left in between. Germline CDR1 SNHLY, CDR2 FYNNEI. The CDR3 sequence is CASSDPGAFSYEQYF. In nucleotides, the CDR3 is TGTGCCAGCAGTGACCCAGGGGCGTTTTCCTACGAGCAGTACTTC.

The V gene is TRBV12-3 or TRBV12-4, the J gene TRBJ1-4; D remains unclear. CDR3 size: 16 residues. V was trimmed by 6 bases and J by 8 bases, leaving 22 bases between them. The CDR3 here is CASRHPGRVEGEKLFF. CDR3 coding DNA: TGTGCCAGCAGACACCCGGGGAGGGTCGAAGGAGAAAAACTGTTTTTT.

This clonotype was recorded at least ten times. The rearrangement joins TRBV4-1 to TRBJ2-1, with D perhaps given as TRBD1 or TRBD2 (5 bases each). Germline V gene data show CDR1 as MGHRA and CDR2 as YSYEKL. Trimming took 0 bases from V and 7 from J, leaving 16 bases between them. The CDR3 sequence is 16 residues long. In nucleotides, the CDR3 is TGCGCCAGCAGCCAAGAGGGAGCGTTAGCAGGGAATGAGCAGTTCTTC. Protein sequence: CASSQEGALAGNEQFF.

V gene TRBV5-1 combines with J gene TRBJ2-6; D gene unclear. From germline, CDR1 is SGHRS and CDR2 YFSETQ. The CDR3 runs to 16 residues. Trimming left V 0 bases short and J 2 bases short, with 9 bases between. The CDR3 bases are TGCGCCAGCAGCTTGGAATTTGGTGCTGGGGCCAACGTCCTGACTTTC. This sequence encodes CASSLEFGAGANVLTF.

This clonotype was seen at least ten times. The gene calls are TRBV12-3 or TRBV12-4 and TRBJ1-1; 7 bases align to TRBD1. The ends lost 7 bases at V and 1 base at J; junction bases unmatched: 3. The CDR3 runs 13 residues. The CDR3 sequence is CASTGTENTEAFF. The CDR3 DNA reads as TGTGCCAGCACCGGGACAGAGAACACTGAAGCTTTCTTT.

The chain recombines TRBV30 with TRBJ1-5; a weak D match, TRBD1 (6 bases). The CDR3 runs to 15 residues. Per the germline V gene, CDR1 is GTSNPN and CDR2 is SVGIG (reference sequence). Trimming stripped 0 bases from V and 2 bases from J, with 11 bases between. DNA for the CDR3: TGTGCCTGGAGTGTGAGGTCAGGGGGCAATCAGCCCCAGCATTTT. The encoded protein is CAWSVRSGGNQPQHF.

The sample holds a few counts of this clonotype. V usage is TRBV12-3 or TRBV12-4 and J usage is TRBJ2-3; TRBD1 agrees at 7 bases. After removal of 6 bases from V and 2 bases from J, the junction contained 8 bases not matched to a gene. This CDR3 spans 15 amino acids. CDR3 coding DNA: TGTGCCAGCAGGCGCGCAGGGGGACCCACAGATACGCAGTATTTT. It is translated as CASRRAGGPTDTQYF.